This T cell receptor beta chain was recorded in a study of neoadjuvant nivolumab and ipilimumab in lung cancer. Background on the study: The combination arm added day-1 ipilimumab 1 mg/kg to nivolumab 3 mg/kg on days 1, 15, 29.

Per germline, CDR1 SGHRS and CDR2 YFSETQ. The V and J ends lost 5 bases and 4 bases respectively, with 12 bases between them. The CDR3 has 13 amino acids. The table came from immunoSEQ multiplex PCR; TCRdb's copy has only in-frame clones and leaves some out. This sample has roughly 7,300 clones; 75% to 90% occur once, and the top ten carry approximately 6.8%. Comment on this clone: The target antigen is unknown.

Regarding the study as a whole: TCR richness and clonality were higher in tumors than adjacent uninvolved lung. Resected-tumor TCR richness correlated positively with pretherapy blood richness. Pathologic regression was not significantly tied to TCR clonality.

The chain has TRBV5-1 and TRBJ1-1; a possible D gene is TRBD1 (5 bases). The specimen was tumor tissue, collected after neoadjuvant nivolumab, alone or with ipilimumab, at or shortly before surgery. The source is an adult with non-small cell lung cancer. The CDR3 DNA follows: TGCGCCAGCAGTCCTGCCGGGGCCACTGAAGCTTTCTTT. Its translation is CASSPAGATEAFF.